This section outlines one TCR beta chain sequence together with its context. The junction does not match germline at one end; this may be a read error. Specified treatment: randomized to nivolumab then ipilimumab (arm A) or the reverse (arm B). The source of the sample is a study of sequential checkpoint blockade in melanoma. Turning to the study itself: Randomization was 1:1 between first-line nivolumab→ipilimumab and ipilimumab→nivolumab.

The length of the CDR3 is 13 residues. The assay was immunoSEQ multiplex PCR, and TCRdb's table has in-frame clones only and misses some. The sample carries several thousand clones, 35% to 40% recorded once. This sample comprised tumor tissue (inferred from file names), obtained from a patient given nivolumab and ipilimumab in sequence. This receptor was obtained from a human donor with melanoma. The chain couples TRBV23-1 to TRBJ1-2; D gene ambiguous. TRBV23-1 is annotated as an ORF whose role is uncertain. This chain's CDR3 is CASSFGPSLGCTF. CDR3 nucleotides: TGCGCCAGCAGCTTCGGACCCAGCTTGGGCTGCACCTTC.